The entry below describes one TCR beta chain. The target antigen is unknown. At one boundary the junction diverges from the germline segment, which might be a read error. This entry comes from a study of beta chain features in type 1 diabetes. Study overall: Patients did not differ from healthy donors in age, gender or cell yield. Study-level results: Within patients, naive, central memory and Treg TCRB repertoires seemed more similar than within healthy donors. Whether TCRB rearrangement is influenced by HLA type was left unresolved in this analysis.

Sorting that relied on CD45RO/CCR7/CD25/CD127/CD95/CD27 yielded CD4+ naive, central memory, regulatory and stem cell-like memory cells. The authors reverse transcribed all of the isolated RNA, so sequencing captured expressed TCRB transcripts. Profiling relied on immunoSEQ multiplex PCR, and the TCRdb table lists in-frame clones only, not all of them. Among some 410,000 clones listed, about 15% were seen once. Material for sequencing was naive CD4+ T cells from blood. This receptor was identified in a young man in good health.

As DNA, the CDR3 is TGTGCCAGCAGCTGGGAGGGAACCACCATATATTTT. This translates into CASSWEGTTIYF. The chain has TRBV13 and TRBJ1-3; D unresolved. In germline, CDR1 is PRHDT, CDR2 FYEKMQ (reference sequence). This CDR3 is built from 12 residues.